Included here is one T cell receptor (beta chain) sequence, with context. The CDR3 runs to 17 residues. Germline-derived CDR1 and CDR2 are SGHRS and YFSETQ. The sample belongs to a study of cytomegalovirus exposure and HLA in healthy donors. 60 Vbeta and 13 Jbeta primers were used in PCR. Produced via immunoSEQ multiplex PCR; TCRdb's table is partial and in-frame only. The sample holds 200,000 to 250,000 clones, around 80% seen once. The sequence derives from a woman between 40 and 55 years old in good health and CMV-seropositive. The genes are TRBV5-1 and TRBJ2-7; 11 bases agree with TRBD2. The J call may not be correct, given that the DNA end is closer to TRBJ2-5. The sequenced sample consisted of PBMCs. CDR3 coding DNA: TGCGCCAGCAGCGGAATAGCGGGGGGGCAGCCCAAAGAGACCCAGTACTTC. Its protein product is CASSGIAGGQPKETQYF.